The following is a TCR beta chain sequence with its context. Its antigen remains unidentified. No much larger clone exists at a distance of one base, and base qualities are not known. Library preparation used RT-PCR. The instrument was an Illumina HiSeq 2500. Using fastp at Q25 and MiXCR, TCRdb reprocessed the public reads and kept productive beta chains. Entries that share a CDR3 protein sequence are merged under the most common genes and DNA. In all, the sample holds 590,000 or so distinct CDR3 sequences, and about 15% of those were seen once. The top ten clonotypes cover 6.5% to 8% of the sample. The entry originates in a study of response to subunit inactivated influenza vaccine (dated by TCRdb to about 2018). About the study as a whole: Deep quantitative profiling of the T cell receptor repertoire was used in the study to follow responses to a trivalent subunit inactivated influenza vaccine. General study outcomes and caveats: The authors suggested that each seasonal influenza vaccination may recruit only a limited number of new T cells.

After removal of 5 bases from V and 2 bases from J, the junction retains 8 bases not matched to a gene. The germline V gene (reference sequence) specifies GTSNPN as CDR1 and SVGIG as CDR2. The CDR3 measures 16 amino acids from cysteine to phenylalanine. The sequence is cut down to CDR3 DNA, 48 bases in frame from base 1. Sequencing was performed on PBMCs from blood, taken approximately 15 days before vaccination. This clonotype was sampled from a man aged 50-60 years who received an inactivated influenza vaccine. Donor details come from another sample of the same person, matched by shared clones. Rearrangement joined TRBV30 to TRBJ2-3; the junction holds 12 bases that match TRBD2. In nucleotides, the sequence is TGTGCCTGGCGACCTAGCGGGAGGGTCTTCACAGATACGCAGTATTTT. Translated, this is CAWRPSGRVFTDTQYF.